Listed here is a single TCR beta chain. Participants reported their clinical history, and cohort assignment relied on those reports. With V trimmed by 5 bases and J by 7 bases, 12 bases remained unmatched. This CDR3 contains 17 residues. Germline CDR1 reads MNHEY; CDR2 reads SVGEGT. This record belongs to a study of blood T cell repertoires in COVID-19. Overall study context: Italy, Spain and the United States were the sources of the convalescent and acute COVID-19 samples.

Study processing details: Scientists estimated how many nucleated cells there were by amplifying reference gene primers. Method: immunoSEQ multiplex PCR; TCRdb's copy keeps in-frame clones and lacks some. The V and J calls and clone size come from that table; D and trimming were worked out from the DNA. The data show 200,000 to 250,000 clones, around nine tenths seen once. The TCR was taken from a man aged 30 to 45 who had recovered from COVID-19. Sequences were obtained from PBMCs or T cells enriched from blood (not recorded which). The V gene is TRBV6-2 or TRBV6-3, the J gene TRBJ2-4; 12 positions agree with TRBD2. The CDR3 sequence: CASSPRLAGGVVNIQYF. CDR3 coding DNA: TGTGCCAGCAGTCCCCGTCTAGCGGGGGGGGTAGTTAACATTCAGTACTTC.